These 32 T cell receptor beta chains share one sample of origin, sequenced in a study of glioma-infiltrating T cells after dendritic cell vaccination. Time point here: after dendritic cell vaccination, including at tumor progression/relapse. Using immunoSEQ multiplex PCR, the repertoire was profiled, and TCRdb retains in-frame clones only, with some absent. Of 90,000 or so clones in the sample, about 81% were seen once. The source was blood, collected after dendritic cell vaccination. The receptors derive from a human donor with glioblastoma.

This chain joins TRBV11-2 and TRBJ1-5, with unresolved D. The CDR3 runs to 14 residues. In germline, CDR1 is SGHAT, CDR2 FQNNGV. V lost 1 base, J lost 4 bases, and 8 bases lay in between. This CDR3 is CASSLGPGNQPQHF. The CDR3 bases are TGTGCCAGCAGCTTAGGTCCGGGGAATCAGCCCCAGCATTTT.

V usage is TRBV7-2 and J usage is TRBJ2-3; 13 bases are shared with TRBD2. Germline V gives CDR1 SGHTA, CDR2 FQGNSA. V lost 3 bases, J lost 1 base, and 1 base stayed unmatched. The CDR3 is made up of 16 amino acids. The CDR3 DNA sequence: TGTGCCAGCAGCTTCGGGACTAGCGGGGGCACAGATACGCAGTATTTT. As protein: CASSFGTSGGTDTQYF.

This chain joins TRBV7-3 and TRBJ2-5, with D perhaps TRBD1 (6 bases). Germline CDR1 SGHTA, CDR2 FQGTGA. The CDR3 loop spans 15 amino acids. The germline V and J ends were trimmed by 4 bases and 4 bases, with 16 bases remaining between them. CDR3 residues: CASSWGPGPRETQYF. In DNA form, the CDR3 reads TGTGCCAGCAGCTGGGGGCCGGGACCTCGAGAGACCCAGTACTTC. The whole variable domain, remainder taken from reference TRBV7-3 and TRBJ2-5, is GAGVSQTPSNKVTEKGKYVELRCDPISGHTALYWYRQSLGQGPEFLIYFQGTGAADDSGLPNDRFFAVRPEGSVSTLKIQRTERGDSAVYLCASSWGPGPRETQYFGPGTRLLVL.

V gene TRBV6-1 combines with J gene TRBJ2-1; the match to TRBD2 covers 9 bases. The CDR3 runs to 15 residues. The trim removed 3 bases at V and 7 bases at J, leaving 7 bases unmatched. Germline V CDR1 and CDR2: MNHNS, SASEGT. The chain's CDR3 is CASSEGSGGLNEQFF. The CDR3 DNA reads TGTGCCAGCAGTGAGGGGAGCGGGGGGTTGAATGAGCAGTTCTTC.

This clone was observed once. The chain is built from TRBV5-1 and TRBJ1-2; 7 nucleotides agree with TRBD1. Germline assignment: CDR1 SGHRS and CDR2 YFSETQ. V was clipped by 2 bases and J by 0 bases; unmatched bases: 1. This CDR3 has 14 amino acids. CDR3 DNA sequence: TGCGCCAGCAGCTTTACAGGGGCTAACTATGGCTACACCTTC. It is translated as CASSFTGANYGYTF. Supplemented by reference TRBV5-1 and TRBJ1-2, the full variable domain reads KAGVTQTPRYLIKTRGQQVTLSCSPISGHRSVSWYQQTPGQGLQFLFEYFSETQRNKGNFPGRFSGRQFSNSRSEMNVSTLELGDSALYLCASSFTGANYGYTFGSGTRLTVV.

This chain uses TRBV15 with TRBJ2-2; 8 bases fit TRBD1. The germline gives CDR1 LNHNV, CDR2 YYDKDF (reference sequence). Losses at the gene ends were 5 bases for V and 1 base for J; bases not matched to a gene: 3. CDR3 length: 15 amino acids. The CDR3 is CATSRGQGNTGELFF. The CDR3, as DNA: TGTGCCACCAGCCGAGGACAGGGGAACACCGGGGAGCTGTTTTTT.

The rearrangement uses TRBV6-6 and TRBJ2-4; 9 bases are a match to TRBD1. CDR1 MNHNY and CDR2 SVGAGI come from the germline V gene (reference sequence). There are 15 residues in the CDR3. With 6 bases clipped from V and 6 bases from J, the junction kept 9 bases outside the gene matches. CDR3 DNA: TGTGCCAGCAGGGAACAGGGGGCGCAGGCAAACATTCAGTACTTC. This gives the protein CASREQGAQANIQYF.

The chain combines TRBV2 with TRBJ1-5, with 7 nucleotides matching TRBD1. Germline V CDR1 and CDR2: SNHLY, FYNNEI. This CDR3 has 17 amino acids. With V trimmed by 4 bases and J by 3 bases, 12 bases remained unmatched. CDR3 amino acids: CASSAPGTAFSNQPQHF. In DNA form, the CDR3 reads TGTGCCAGCAGTGCGCCCGGGACAGCGTTCTCCAATCAGCCCCAGCATTTT.

The gene calls are TRBV7-6 and TRBJ2-7, with D hard to call. Trimming pared 2 bases from V and 3 bases from J, leaving 5 bases between. The CDR3 loop spans 12 amino acids. Germline V gives CDR1 SGHVS, CDR2 FNYEAQ. The CDR3 nucleotides are TGTGCCAGCAGCTTATTGGGCTACGAGCAGTACGTC. Its translation: CASSLLGYEQYV.

CDR3 sequence (DNA): TGTGCCAGTCCCTCATCTGCAGGGGGCGCTTACGAGCAGTACGTC. It translates to CASPSSAGGAYEQYV. This chain links TRBV19 with TRBJ2-7, with TRBD1 identical over 8 bases. Germline CDR1 is LNHDA and CDR2 is SQIVND (reference sequence). The V segment lost 8 bases and the J segment 4 bases; nucleotides outside the gene matches: 13. This CDR3 region has 15 residues.

The DNA for the CDR3 is TGTGCCAGCAGTACCGACAGGGGGCGCGAAGCTTTCTTT. As protein: CASSTDRGREAFF. The V gene is TRBV6-5, the J gene TRBJ1-1; 10 bases fit TRBD1. Per germline, CDR1 MNHEY and CDR2 SVGAGI. With 5 bases clipped from V and 8 bases from J, the junction kept 5 bases outside the gene matches. This CDR3 is built from 13 residues.

This clone came up a few times. Germline is not matched at one junction end, which may reflect a read error. The chain combines TRBV2 with TRBJ2-1; D may be TRBD1 (6 bases). CDR1 is SNHLY and CDR2 is FYNNEI in the germline V gene. The CDR3 is 12 amino acids. CDR3 nucleotides: TGTGCCAGCAATGAACAGGGCACTGGGCAGTTCTTC. This gives the protein CASNEQGTGQFF. The full variable domain, with the rest looked up from reference TRBV2 and TRBJ2-1, is EPEVTQTPSHQVTQMGQEVILRCVPISNHLYFYWYRQILGQKVEFLVSFYNNEISEKSEIFDDQFSVERPDGSNFTLKIRSTKLEDSAMYFCASNEQGTGQFFGPGTRLTVL.

V usage is TRBV5-1 and J usage is TRBJ1-6; D is ambiguous. Germline-derived CDR1 and CDR2 are SGHRS and YFSETQ. The CDR3 runs to 15 residues. The ends were cut back, 1 base at V and 6 bases at J, with 11 bases in the middle. The DNA for the CDR3 is TGCGCCAGCAGCTTGAGCCTAGGCGGTAATTCACCCCTCCACTTT. Its translation: CASSLSLGGNSPLHF.

This clone was found once. The chain couples TRBV25-1 to TRBJ2-1; 7 bases fit TRBD1. The length of the CDR3 is 14 residues. Trimming removed 8 bases from V and 5 bases from J; junction bases left unmatched: 9. CDR1 is MGHDK and CDR2 is SYGVNS in the germline V gene. The CDR3 nucleotides are TGTGCCAGCCGCGGACAGGAAAGTCACAATGAGCAGTTCTTC. Encoded protein: CASRGQESHNEQFF.

The V call is TRBV19, the J call TRBJ2-7; perhaps TRBD1 as D (6 bases). Germline V gene sequence: CDR1 LNHDA, CDR2 SQIVND (reference sequence). This CDR3 comprises 13 residues. Trimming removed 3 bases at V and 1 base at J, with 7 bases between. CDR3 sequence reads: CASSMDSSYEQYF. For the CDR3, the DNA is TGTGCCAGTAGTATGGACAGTTCCTACGAGCAGTACTTC.

This chain uses TRBV4-2 with TRBJ1-5, with 7 bases lining up with TRBD1. Losses at the gene ends were 0 bases for V and 4 bases for J; bases not matched to a gene: 6. Per germline, CDR1 LGHNA and CDR2 YNFKEQ. This CDR3 comprises 16 residues. The chain's CDR3 is CASSQDGTVLNQPQHF. CDR3 bases: TGTGCCAGCAGCCAAGATGGGACAGTTTTGAATCAGCCCCAGCATTTT.

The gene calls are TRBV5-1 and TRBJ2-3, with 11 bases that match TRBD2. After removal of 4 bases from V and 4 bases from J, the junction contained 5 bases not matched to a gene. The germline V gene has CDR1 SGHRS and CDR2 YFSETQ. CDR3 length equals 15 residues. The CDR3 spells CASSPGLAGSDTQYF. In DNA form, the CDR3 reads TGCGCCAGCAGCCCCGGACTAGCGGGTTCAGATACGCAGTATTTT.

The chain links TRBV6-1 to TRBJ1-2; D not certain. The V end was cut by 1 base, the J end by 3 bases, with 12 bases between. In germline, CDR1 is MNHNS, CDR2 SASEGT. This CDR3 is 15 amino acids long. CDR3 bases: TGTGCCAGCAGTGAAGGAGTTAGTATGGACTATGGCTACACCTTC. Its protein is CASSEGVSMDYGYTF.

In its sample, this clone was seen a few times. CDR3 in DNA: TGTGCCCTTGGGGGGGGACAAGAGACCCAGTACTTC. Its protein is CALGGGQETQYF. The genes are TRBV5-4 and TRBJ2-5; the match to TRBD2 covers 7 bases. V shed 10 bases and J 2 bases; nucleotides not matched to a gene: 5. This CDR3 is 12 amino acids long. Germline values: CDR1 SGHNT, CDR2 YYREEE (reference sequence).

This clone was observed a handful of times. The chain recombines TRBV27 with TRBJ2-7; no definite D call. The germline gives CDR1 MNHEY, CDR2 SMNVEV (reference sequence). Trimming took off 5 bases at V and 0 bases at J, with 8 bases between the two ends. The CDR3 length is 13 residues. The CDR3 spells CASSLISSYEQYV. The CDR3 DNA reads as TGTGCCAGCAGTCTGATTAGCTCCTACGAGCAGTACGTC.

The chain uses TRBV7-9 and TRBJ2-5; 7 positions match TRBD1. This CDR3 is built from 14 residues. V dropped 1 base and J dropped 1; count of bases not matched to a gene: 0. Germline V CDR1 and CDR2: SEHNR, FQNEAQ (reference sequence). The CDR3 nucleotides are TGTGCCAGCAGCTTAGACAGGGGCCAAGAGACCCAGTACTTC. It codes for CASSLDRGQETQYF.

The chain joins TRBV21-1 to TRBJ2-3; the table's D call of TRBD1 was not tested on the DNA. TRBV21-1 is described as a pseudogene. CDR3 length equals 15 residues. CDR3 residues: CASGPPGHNTDTQYF. For the CDR3, the DNA is TGTGCCAGCGGCCCCCCGGGACACAACACAGATACGCAGTATTTT.

This chain links TRBV7-2 with TRBJ2-4; D possibly corresponds to TRBD2 (5 bases). V shed 3 bases and J shed 1 base, with 10 bases lying between them. The CDR3 is made up of 15 amino acids. Germline CDR1 is SGHTA and CDR2 is FQGNSA. This chain's CDR3 is CASSLGRSAKNIQYF. As DNA, the CDR3 is TGTGCCAGCAGCTTGGGGAGATCTGCCAAAAACATTCAGTACTTC.

The chain has TRBV7-9 and TRBJ1-1, with D tentatively TRBD1 (5 bases). Germline CDR1 reads SEHNR; CDR2 reads FQNEAQ (reference sequence). The CDR3 is made up of 16 amino acids. V gave up 0 bases and J gave up 0 bases, with 11 bases separating them. In DNA form, the CDR3 reads TGTGCCAGCAGCTTAGCTTGGGGCAGCTTGAACACTGAAGCTTTCTTT. Residues: CASSLAWGSLNTEAFF.

The chain has TRBV5-1 and TRBJ2-2; 9 nucleotides agree with TRBD1. CDR1 SGHRS and CDR2 YFSETQ come from the germline V gene. V shed 0 bases and J 6 bases; nucleotides not matched to a gene: 6. There are 16 residues in the CDR3. This CDR3 reads CASSLDGTGRSGELFF. The CDR3 DNA reads as TGCGCCAGCAGCTTGGACGGGACAGGGAGGTCCGGGGAGCTGTTTTTT.

The rearrangement links TRBV27 to TRBJ2-7; D possibly corresponds to TRBD2 (5 bases). The CDR3 extends over 15 amino acids. V lost 2 bases and J lost 5, with 16 bases in between. The germline V gene has CDR1 MNHEY and CDR2 SMNVEV (reference sequence). The CDR3 DNA reads as TGTGCCAGCAGTTTAATAAGGACTTTTCCCCACGAGCAGTACTTC. Its translation: CASSLIRTFPHEQYF.

The chain combines TRBV19 with TRBJ2-1; 11 nucleotides line up with TRBD2. The CDR3 is 16 amino acids. Germline CDR1 reads LNHDA; CDR2 reads SQIVND (reference sequence). J gave up 5 bases and V 10 bases, and 13 bases lay outside the gene matches. CDR3 loop: CATSRLAGHFNNEQFF. DNA of the CDR3: TGTGCCACTTCACGACTAGCGGGACACTTTAACAATGAGCAGTTCTTC. The full variable domain, with the rest looked up from reference TRBV19 and TRBJ2-1, is DGGITQSPKYLFRKEGQNVTLSCEQNLNHDAMYWYRQDPGQGLRLIYYSQIVNDFQKGDIAEGYSVSREKKESFPLTVTSAQKNPTAFYLCATSRLAGHFNNEQFFGPGTRLTVL.

The chain uses TRBV7-8 and TRBJ1-2; D is ambiguous. V shed 0 bases and J shed 7 bases, with 15 bases lying between them. CDR3 length equals 15 residues. Germline lookup yields CDR1 SGHVS and CDR2 FQNEAQ. The CDR3 nucleotides read TGTGCCAGCAGCTTAGCGCTCGGCAGTCGGAGTGGCTACACCTTC. It yields the protein CASSLALGSRSGYTF.

The chain uses TRBV5-6 and TRBJ1-1; TRBD1 might be the D (6 bases). V was shortened by 6 bases and J by 1 base, with 22 bases between the two germline ends. This CDR3 comprises 17 residues. CDR1 and CDR2 (germline): SGHDT, YYEEEE. Here the CDR3 DNA reads TGTGCCAGCACCCCACCCCTAGGCGGGGGCCCGAACACTGAAGCTTTCTTT. Its translation: CASTPPLGGGPNTEAFF.

This rearrangement joins TRBV2 to TRBJ1-1; TRBD1 matches at 7 bases. The V and J ends lost 0 bases and 1 base, in that order; junction bases with no gene match: 2. Germline-derived CDR1 and CDR2 are SNHLY and FYNNEI. This CDR3 comprises 15 residues. CDR3 residues: CASSEARGRNTEAFF. As DNA, the CDR3 is TGTGCCAGCAGTGAAGCAAGGGGGCGGAACACTGAAGCTTTCTTT.

V is TRBV19 and J is TRBJ2-3; TRBD2 agrees at 12 bases. Looked up from germline, CDR1 is LNHDA and CDR2 is SQIVND (reference sequence). Trimming took 8 bases from V and 8 from J; bases not matched to a gene: 5. There are 13 residues in the CDR3. The CDR3 protein is CASRTSGVATQYF. In DNA, the CDR3 is TGTGCCAGTCGGACTAGCGGGGTCGCTACGCAGTATTTT. Filled out from reference TRBV19 and TRBJ2-3, the complete variable domain reads DGGITQSPKYLFRKEGQNVTLSCEQNLNHDAMYWYRQDPGQGLRLIYYSQIVNDFQKGDIAEGYSVSREKKESFPLTVTSAQKNPTAFYLCASRTSGVATQYFGPGTRLTVL.

This chain joins TRBV18 and TRBJ1-3; TRBD1 might be the D (6 bases). Deletions cut 5 bases from V and 0 bases from J, with 14 bases between. The CDR3 contains 16 residues. Per the germline V gene, CDR1 is KGHSH and CDR2 is LQKENI. CDR3 region: CASSTDSPRSGNTIYF. The CDR3 region has the DNA TGTGCCAGCTCAACGGACAGTCCCCGCTCTGGAAACACCATATATTTT.